A selection of T cell receptor beta chains follows, all from one sample in a study of blood T cell repertoires in COVID-19. Sequenced by immunoSEQ multiplex PCR; TCRdb stores in-frame clones only, minus some. The table shows 95,000 to 150,000 clones, with around 82% occurring only once. The specimen sequenced was peripheral blood. All receptors derive from a man aged 30 to 45 with COVID-19, enrolled during active disease. The CDR3 runs from the conserved cysteine through the conserved F or W.

V gene,CDR3 protein
TRBV28,CASSPGGRTDTQYF
TRBV7-8,CASSPRVYTQYF
TRBV30,CAWYMGQGSYNEQFF
TRBV11-3,CASSLRRWVAENEQFF
TRBV10-3,CAIRLSGSEGHEQFF
TRBV7-2,CASSANFYTEAFF
TRBV28,CASTPGQVNSPLHF
TRBV9,CASSVGGDRGNIQYF
TRBV15,CATSRDSGAGFSNQPQHF
TRBV6-1,CASSAGPIRLEAHLSDTQYF
TRBV7-8,CASSQRGQGLGGANVLTF
TRBV30,CAGGGRIFEAFF
TRBV9,CASSVEEPVGTLNLEAFF
TRBV10-2,CASSEGAYSSYGYTF
TRBV5-5,CASSLKAGDNEKLFF
TRBV6-1,CASSEVSYGYTF
TRBV29-1,CSVVVPEAFF
TRBV19,CASSSFRFPGNTIYF
TRBV30,CAWSVRNTEAFF
TRBV27,CASRLSRLQETQYF
TRBV5-1,CASSRRTSGGNNEQFF
TRBV3-1/TRBV3-2,CASSHSSGVYTGELFF
TRBV7-9,CASSPRGGKYNEQFF
TRBV5-4,CASSLGSSGANVLTF
TRBV18,CASSLRDRGYNEQFF
TRBV5-4,CASSLLAGGVAGELFF
TRBV11-2,CASSPQDSGGGTGELFF
TRBV2,CASSQEGTGVSPLHF
TRBV5-1,CASSTIRPGGHEQFF
TRBV5-4,CASSLGTVQSSYNEQFF